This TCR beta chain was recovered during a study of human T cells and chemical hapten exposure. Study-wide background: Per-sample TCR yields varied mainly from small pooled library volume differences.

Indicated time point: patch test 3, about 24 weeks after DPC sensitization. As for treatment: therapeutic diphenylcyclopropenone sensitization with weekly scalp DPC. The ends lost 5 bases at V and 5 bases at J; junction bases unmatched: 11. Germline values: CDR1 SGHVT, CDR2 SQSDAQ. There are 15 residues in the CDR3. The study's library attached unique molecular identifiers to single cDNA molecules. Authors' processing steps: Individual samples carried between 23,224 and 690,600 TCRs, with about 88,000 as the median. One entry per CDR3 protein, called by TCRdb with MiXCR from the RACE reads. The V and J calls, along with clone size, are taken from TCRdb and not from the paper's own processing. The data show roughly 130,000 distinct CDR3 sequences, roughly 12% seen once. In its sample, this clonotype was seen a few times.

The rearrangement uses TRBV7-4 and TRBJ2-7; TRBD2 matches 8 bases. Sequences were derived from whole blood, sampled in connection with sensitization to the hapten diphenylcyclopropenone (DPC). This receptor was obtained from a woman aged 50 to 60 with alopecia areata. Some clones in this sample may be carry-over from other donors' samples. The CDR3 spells CASSLKTSVYNEQYF. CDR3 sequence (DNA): TGTGCCAGCAGCCTGAAGACTAGCGTCTATAACGAGCAGTACTTC.